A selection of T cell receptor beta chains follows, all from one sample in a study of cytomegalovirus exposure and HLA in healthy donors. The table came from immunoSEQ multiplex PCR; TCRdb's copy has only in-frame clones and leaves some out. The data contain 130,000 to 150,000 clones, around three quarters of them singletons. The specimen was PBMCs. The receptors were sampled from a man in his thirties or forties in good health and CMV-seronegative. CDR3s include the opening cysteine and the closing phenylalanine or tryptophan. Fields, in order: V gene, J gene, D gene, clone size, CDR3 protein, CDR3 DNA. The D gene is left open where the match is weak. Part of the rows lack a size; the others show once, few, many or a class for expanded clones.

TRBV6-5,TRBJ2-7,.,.,CASSDQTEEQYF,TGTGCCAGCAGTGATCAGACTGAAGAGCAGTACTTC
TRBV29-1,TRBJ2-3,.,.,CSVEVSGGTDTQYF,TGCAGCGTTGAAGTTTCCGGGGGCACAGATACGCAGTATTTT
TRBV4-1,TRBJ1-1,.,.,CASSQGPYTEAFF,TGCGCCAGCAGCCAGGGGCCCTACACTGAAGCTTTCTTT
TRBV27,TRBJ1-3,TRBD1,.,CATRQGPSGNTIYF,TGTGCCACGAGACAGGGTCCCTCTGGAAACACCATATATTTT
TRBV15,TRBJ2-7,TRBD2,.,CATSRVALLGGSGVYEQYF,TGTGCCACCAGCAGAGTCGCACTGCTGGGGGGTAGCGGGGTCTACGAGCAGTACTTC
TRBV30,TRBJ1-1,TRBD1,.,CAWRSSDRVINTEAFF,TGTGCCTGGAGAAGTTCCGACAGGGTAATTAACACTGAAGCTTTCTTT
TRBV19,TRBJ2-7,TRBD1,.,CASSPGTGSSYEQYF,TGTGCCAGTAGTCCTGGGACAGGGAGCTCCTACGAGCAGTACTTC
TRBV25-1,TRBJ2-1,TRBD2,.,CASSGLTSGRRNEQFF,TGTGCCAGCAGTGGACTGACTAGCGGGAGGAGAAATGAGCAGTTCTTC
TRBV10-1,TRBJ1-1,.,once,CASSRDGGAAFF,TGCGCCAGCTCCCGGGACGGCGGGGCAGCTTTCTTT
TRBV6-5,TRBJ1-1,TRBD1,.,CASRIQGANTEAFF,TGTGCCAGCAGAATACAGGGGGCGAACACTGAAGCTTTCTTT
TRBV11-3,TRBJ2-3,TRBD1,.,CASSSGQGADTQYF,TGTGCCAGCAGCTCCGGACAGGGGGCAGATACGCAGTATTTT
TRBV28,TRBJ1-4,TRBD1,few,CASSPGDRPNEKLFF,TGTGCCAGCAGTCCCGGGGACAGACCTAATGAAAAACTGTTTTTT
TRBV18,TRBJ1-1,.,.,CASSRGEREAFF,TGTGCCAGCTCACGGGGCGAACGAGAAGCTTTCTTT
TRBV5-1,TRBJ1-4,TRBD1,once,CASSRDSTEKLFF,TGCGCCAGCAGCCGGGACAGCACGGAAAAACTGTTTTTT
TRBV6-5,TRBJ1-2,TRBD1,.,CASSYYRGGGYTF,TGTGCCAGCAGTTATTACAGGGGAGGCGGCTACACCTTC
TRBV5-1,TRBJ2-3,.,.,CASSRDLARTDTQYF,TGCGCCAGCAGCCGGGATTTAGCTCGCACAGATACGCAGTATTTT
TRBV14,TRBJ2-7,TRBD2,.,CASSQARAGPYEQYF,TGTGCCAGCAGCCAAGCAAGAGCGGGGCCCTACGAGCAGTACTTC
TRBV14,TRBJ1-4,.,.,CASSQVRGGLNEKLFF,TGTGCCAGCAGCCAAGTCCGGGGTGGCCTTAATGAAAAACTGTTTTTT
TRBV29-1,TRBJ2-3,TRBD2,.,CSVGVIAGVGTDTQYF,TGCAGCGTTGGCGTCATAGCGGGAGTAGGGACAGATACGCAGTATTTT
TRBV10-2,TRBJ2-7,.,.,CASSDRREDYEQYF,TGCGCCAGCAGTGACAGAAGGGAGGACTACGAGCAGTACTTC
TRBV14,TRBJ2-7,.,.,CASSQVERPQGSSYEQYF,TGTGCCAGCAGCCAAGTTGAGCGACCGCAGGGGAGCTCCTACGAGCAGTACTTC
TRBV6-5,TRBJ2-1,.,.,CASGRDFNNEQFF,TGTGCCAGCGGCAGGGATTTCAACAATGAGCAGTTCTTC
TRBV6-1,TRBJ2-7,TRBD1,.,CASSEWFSWQGVIGYYEQYF,TGTGCCAGCAGTGAATGGTTCTCGTGGCAGGGGGTTATCGGCTACTACGAGCAGTACTTC
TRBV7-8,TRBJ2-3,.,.,CASSQSDTQYF,TGTGCCAGCAGCCAATCAGATACGCAGTATTTT
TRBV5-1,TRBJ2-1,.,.,CASSFGQGNEQFF,TGCGCCAGCAGCTTCGGCCAGGGAAATGAGCAGTTCTTC
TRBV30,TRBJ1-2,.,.,CAWMEGSAGRYGYTF,TGTGCCTGGATGGAAGGGTCTGCAGGGCGCTATGGCTACACCTTC
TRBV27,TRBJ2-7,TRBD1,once,CASSPSLGQGSYEQYF,TGTGCCAGCAGTCCCAGCCTCGGACAGGGCTCCTACGAGCAGTACTTC
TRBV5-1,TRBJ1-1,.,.,CASSLFAGEYTEAFF,TGCGCCAGCAGCTTGTTTGCAGGGGAATACACTGAAGCTTTCTTT
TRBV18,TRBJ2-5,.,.,CASSPPREETQYF,TGTGCCAGCTCACCACCGCGGGAAGAGACCCAGTACTTC
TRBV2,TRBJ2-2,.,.,CASRGGWSGELFF,TGTGCCAGCAGGGGGGGTTGGTCCGGGGAGCTGTTTTTT
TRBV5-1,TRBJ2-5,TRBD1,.,CASTWTGGLETQYF,TGCGCCAGCACCTGGACAGGGGGCCTCGAGACCCAGTACTTC
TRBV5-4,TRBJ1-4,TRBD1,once,CASSLRGPGGTNEKLFF,TGTGCCAGCAGCTTAAGGGGGCCGGGGGGGACTAATGAAAAACTGTTTTTT
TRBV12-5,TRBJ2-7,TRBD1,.,CASGRDSYEQYF,TGTGCTAGTGGCCGGGACAGCTACGAGCAGTACTTC
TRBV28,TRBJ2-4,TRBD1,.,CASSLFTTGAKNIQYF,TGTGCCAGCAGTTTATTTACCACAGGGGCTAAAAACATTCAGTACTTC
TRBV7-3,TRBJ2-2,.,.,CASSSAPGVAGELFF,TGTGCCAGCAGCTCTGCCCCCGGGGTGGCCGGGGAGCTGTTTTTT
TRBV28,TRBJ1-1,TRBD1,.,CASSSATGVMNTEAFF,TGTGCCAGCAGCTCGGCGACAGGGGTCATGAACACTGAAGCTTTCTTT
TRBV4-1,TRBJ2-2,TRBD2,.,CASSQAGRGITGELFF,TGCGCCAGCAGCCAAGCAGGGCGGGGGATCACCGGGGAGCTGTTTTTT
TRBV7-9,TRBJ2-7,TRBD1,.,CASSLTEQGAYEQYF,TGTGCCAGCTCACTTACCGAACAGGGGGCATACGAGCAGTACTTC
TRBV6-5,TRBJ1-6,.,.,CASSYIRASGNSPLHF,TGTGCCAGCAGTTACATCAGGGCTAGCGGGAATTCACCCCTCCACTTT
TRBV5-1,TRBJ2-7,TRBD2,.,CASSLGRGGTDGQYF,TGCGCCAGCAGCTTGGGGCGGGGGGGGACCGACGGGCAGTACTTC
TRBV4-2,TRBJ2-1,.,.,CASSPTGGFYNEQFF,TGTGCCAGCAGCCCGACAGGAGGATTTTACAATGAGCAGTTCTTC
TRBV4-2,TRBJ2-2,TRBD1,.,CASETGQNTGELFF,TGTGCCAGCGAGACAGGGCAAAACACCGGGGAGCTGTTTTTT
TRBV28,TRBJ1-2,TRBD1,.,CASSDSGQGAYRGYTF,TGTGCCAGCAGTGATTCGGGACAGGGGGCATATAGGGGCTACACCTTC
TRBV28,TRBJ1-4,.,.,CASSHRKGRGEKLFF,TGTGCCAGCAGTCACCGAAAAGGAAGGGGGGAAAAACTGTTTTTT
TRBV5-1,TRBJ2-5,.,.,CASSLLGASQETQYF,TGCGCCAGCAGCTTGTTAGGGGCCTCACAAGAGACCCAGTACTTC
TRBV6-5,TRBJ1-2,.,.,CASSYRTDSNYGYTF,TGTGCCAGCAGTTACAGAACAGATTCGAACTATGGCTACACCTTC
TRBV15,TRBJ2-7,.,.,CAHYEQYF,TGTGCACACTACGAGCAGTACTTC
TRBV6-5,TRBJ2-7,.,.,CASSALAPTYEQYF,TGTGCCAGCAGTGCTCTAGCTCCTACCTACGAGCAGTACTTC